The present T cell receptor beta chain was sequenced within a study of T cell repertoires in cytomegalovirus infection. TCRdb processed the reads anew with MiXCR; each CDR3 protein has one entry. The data hold roughly 160,000 distinct CDR3 sequences, with 20% to 25% observed a single time. Germline values: CDR1 DFQATT, CDR2 SNEGSKA (reference sequence). The CDR3 spans 13 residues. V was pared by 6 bases and J by 4 bases, with 15 bases between. This clonotype was seen a few times. Its matching antigen is unknown. This receptor was taken from a human donor in good health (CMV status not recorded). Some clones in this sample may be carry-over from other donors' samples. The specimen comprised CD8+ T cells from cultured PBMCs, sampled from culture after CMV antigen stimulation. This chain links TRBV20-1 with TRBJ1-2; D call uncertain. The CDR3 region is CSAKDIRGYGYTF. CDR3 bases: TGCAGTGCGAAAGACATACGGGGCTATGGCTACACCTTC.